This record covers a single TCR beta chain. Its antigen is currently unknown. Profiled with immunoSEQ multiplex PCR; TCRdb holds only in-frame clones, not every one. The sample holds about 640,000 clones, 72% seen once. This record comes from a study of shared clonotypes between healthy human individuals. V dropped 5 bases and J dropped 2; count of bases not matched to a gene: 6. The CDR3 contains 15 residues. CDR1 is WSHSY, CDR2 SAAADI, per germline. General observations from the study: Clonotype sharing among donors, it was expected, would be affected by sequencing depth.

This TCR was sampled from a woman in her 30s in good health. Sequencing was performed on memory CD4+ T cells sorted from blood. Subset reported: CD45RA-negative fraction. The chain links TRBV10-2 to TRBJ2-3, with 8 nucleotides matching TRBD1. This chain's CDR3 is CASSLDRDYTDTQYF. In DNA, the CDR3 is TGCGCCAGCAGTTTGGACAGGGATTACACAGATACGCAGTATTTT.